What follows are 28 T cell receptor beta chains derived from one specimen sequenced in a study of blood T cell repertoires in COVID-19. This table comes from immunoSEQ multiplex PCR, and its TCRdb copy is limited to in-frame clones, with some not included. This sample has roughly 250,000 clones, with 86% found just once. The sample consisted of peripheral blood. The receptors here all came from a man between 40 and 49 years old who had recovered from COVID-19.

This CDR3 reads CASRERGAADTQYF. In nucleotides, the CDR3 is TGTGCCAGTAGGGAGCGGGGGGCGGCCGATACGCAGTATTTT. This rearrangement joins TRBV19 to TRBJ2-3; 9 bases line up with TRBD2. The V gene end was trimmed by 6 bases and the J gene end by 6 bases; junction bases not matched to a gene: 7. The CDR3 length is 14 residues. Germline values: CDR1 LNHDA, CDR2 SQIVND (reference sequence).

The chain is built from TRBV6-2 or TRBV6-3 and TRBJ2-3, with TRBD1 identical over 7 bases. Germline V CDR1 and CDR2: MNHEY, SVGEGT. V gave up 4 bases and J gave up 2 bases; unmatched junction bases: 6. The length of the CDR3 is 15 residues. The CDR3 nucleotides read TGTGCCAGCAGTTCCCCCGGGACAGACACAGATACGCAGTATTTT. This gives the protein CASSSPGTDTDTQYF.

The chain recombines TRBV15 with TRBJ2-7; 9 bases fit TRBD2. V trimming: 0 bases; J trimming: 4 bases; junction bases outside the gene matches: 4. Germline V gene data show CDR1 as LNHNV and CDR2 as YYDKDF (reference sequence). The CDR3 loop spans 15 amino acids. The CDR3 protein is CATSRDGLAGYEQYF. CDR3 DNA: TGTGCCACCAGCAGAGATGGGCTAGCGGGATACGAGCAGTACTTC.

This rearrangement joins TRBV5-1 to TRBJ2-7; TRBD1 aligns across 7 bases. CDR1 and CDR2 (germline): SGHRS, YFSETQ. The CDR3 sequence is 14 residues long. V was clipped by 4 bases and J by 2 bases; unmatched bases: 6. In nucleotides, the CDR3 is TGCGCCAGCAGCGCGAACAGGGGTCCCTACGAGCAGTACTTC. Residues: CASSANRGPYEQYF.

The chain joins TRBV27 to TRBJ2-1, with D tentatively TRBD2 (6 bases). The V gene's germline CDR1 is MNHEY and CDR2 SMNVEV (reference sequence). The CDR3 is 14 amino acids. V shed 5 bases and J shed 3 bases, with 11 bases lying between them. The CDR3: CASSPRGFYNEQFF. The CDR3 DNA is TGTGCCAGCAGTCCACGGGGGTTCTACAATGAGCAGTTCTTC.

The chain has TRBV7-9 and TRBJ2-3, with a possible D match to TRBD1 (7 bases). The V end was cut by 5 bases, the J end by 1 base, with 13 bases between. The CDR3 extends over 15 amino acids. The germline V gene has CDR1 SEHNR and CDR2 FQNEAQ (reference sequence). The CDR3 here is CASSRRGAGTDTQYF. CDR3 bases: TGTGCCAGCAGCCGCAGGGGGGCAGGCACAGATACGCAGTATTTT.

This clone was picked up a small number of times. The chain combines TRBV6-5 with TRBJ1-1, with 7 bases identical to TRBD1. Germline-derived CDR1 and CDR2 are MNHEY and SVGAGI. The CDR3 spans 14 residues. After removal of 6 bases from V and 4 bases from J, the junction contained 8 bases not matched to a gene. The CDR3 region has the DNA TGTGCCAGCAGAGACCCTACAGGGGCCACTGAAGCTTTCTTT. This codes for CASRDPTGATEAFF.

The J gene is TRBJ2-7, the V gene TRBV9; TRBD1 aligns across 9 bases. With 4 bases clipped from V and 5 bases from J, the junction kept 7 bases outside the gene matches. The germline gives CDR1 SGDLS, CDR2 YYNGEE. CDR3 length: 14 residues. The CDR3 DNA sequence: TGTGCCAGCAGCCCAGGACAGGGGACGAACGAGCAGTACTTC. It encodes CASSPGQGTNEQYF.

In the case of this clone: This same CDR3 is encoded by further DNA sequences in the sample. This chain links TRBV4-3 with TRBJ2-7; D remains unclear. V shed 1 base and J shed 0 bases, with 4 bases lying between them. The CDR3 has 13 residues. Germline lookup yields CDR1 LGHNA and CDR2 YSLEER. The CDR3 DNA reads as TGCGCCAGCAGCCAAGGGCCCTCCTACGAGCAGTACTTC. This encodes CASSQGPSYEQYF.

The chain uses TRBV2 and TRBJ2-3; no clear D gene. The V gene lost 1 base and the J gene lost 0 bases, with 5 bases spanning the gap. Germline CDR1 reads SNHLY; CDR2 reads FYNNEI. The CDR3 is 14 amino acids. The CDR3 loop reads CASSEVSSTDTQYF. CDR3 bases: TGTGCCAGCAGTGAAGTGTCGAGCACAGATACGCAGTATTTT.

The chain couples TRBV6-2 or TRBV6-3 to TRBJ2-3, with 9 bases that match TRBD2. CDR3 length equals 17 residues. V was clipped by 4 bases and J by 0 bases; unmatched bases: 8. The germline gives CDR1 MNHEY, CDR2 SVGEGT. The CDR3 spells CASSSRTLAGSTDTQYF. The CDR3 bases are TGTGCCAGCAGTTCCAGAACACTAGCGGGCAGCACAGATACGCAGTATTTT.

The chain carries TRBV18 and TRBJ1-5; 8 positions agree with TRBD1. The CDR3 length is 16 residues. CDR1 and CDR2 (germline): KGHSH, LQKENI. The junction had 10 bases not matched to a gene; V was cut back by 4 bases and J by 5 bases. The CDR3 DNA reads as TGTGCCAGCTCACTGACGGACAGGGTCGGGGATCAGCCCCAGCATTTT. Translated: CASSLTDRVGDQPQHF. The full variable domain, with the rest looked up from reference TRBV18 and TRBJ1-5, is NAGVMQNPRHLVRRRGQEARLRCSPMKGHSHVYWYRQLPEEGLKFMVYLQKENIIDESGMPKERFSAEFPKEGPSILRIQQVVRGDSAAYFCASSLTDRVGDQPQHFGDGTRLSIL.

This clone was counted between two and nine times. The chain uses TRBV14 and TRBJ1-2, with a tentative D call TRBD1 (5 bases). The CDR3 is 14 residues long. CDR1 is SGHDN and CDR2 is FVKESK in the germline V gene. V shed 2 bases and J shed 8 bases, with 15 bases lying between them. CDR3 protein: CASSQLTDPAGYTF. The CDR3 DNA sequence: TGTGCCAGCAGCCAATTGACAGATCCTGCCGGCTACACCTTC.

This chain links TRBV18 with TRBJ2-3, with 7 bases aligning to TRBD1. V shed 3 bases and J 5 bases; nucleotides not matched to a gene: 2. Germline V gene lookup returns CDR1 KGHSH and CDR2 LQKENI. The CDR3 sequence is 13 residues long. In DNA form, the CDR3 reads TGTGCCAGCTCACCCACAGGGGTAGATACGCAGTATTTT. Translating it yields CASSPTGVDTQYF. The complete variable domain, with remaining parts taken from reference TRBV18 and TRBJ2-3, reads NAGVMQNPRHLVRRRGQEARLRCSPMKGHSHVYWYRQLPEEGLKFMVYLQKENIIDESGMPKERFSAEFPKEGPSILRIQQVVRGDSAAYFCASSPTGVDTQYFGPGTRLTVL.

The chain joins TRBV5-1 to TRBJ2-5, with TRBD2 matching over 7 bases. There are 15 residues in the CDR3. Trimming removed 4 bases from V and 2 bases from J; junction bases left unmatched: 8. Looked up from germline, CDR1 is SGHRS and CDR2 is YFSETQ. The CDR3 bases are TGCGCCAGCAGCCCCGGGCTAGCGGCTCAAGAGACCCAGTACTTC. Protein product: CASSPGLAAQETQYF.

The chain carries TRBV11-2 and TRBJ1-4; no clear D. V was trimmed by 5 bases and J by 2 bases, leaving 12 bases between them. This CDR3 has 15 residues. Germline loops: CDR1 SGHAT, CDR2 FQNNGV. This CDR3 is CASSPMTGTNEKLFF. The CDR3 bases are TGTGCCAGCAGCCCCATGACTGGGACTAATGAAAAACTGTTTTTT.

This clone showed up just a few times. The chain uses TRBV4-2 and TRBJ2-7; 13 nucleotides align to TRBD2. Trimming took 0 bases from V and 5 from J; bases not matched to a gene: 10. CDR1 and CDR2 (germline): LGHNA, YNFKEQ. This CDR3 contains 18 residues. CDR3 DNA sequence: TGTGCCAGCAGCCAAGATCTCGGGGGACTAGCGGGGCCAGACGAGCAGTACTTC. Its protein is CASSQDLGGLAGPDEQYF.

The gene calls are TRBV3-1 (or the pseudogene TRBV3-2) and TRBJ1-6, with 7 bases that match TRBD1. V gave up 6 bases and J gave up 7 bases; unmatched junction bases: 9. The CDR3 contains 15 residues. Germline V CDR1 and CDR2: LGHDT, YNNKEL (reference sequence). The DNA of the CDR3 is TGTGCCAGCAGTCTTGTACAGGGGTTGAATTCACCCCTCCACTTT. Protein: CASSLVQGLNSPLHF.

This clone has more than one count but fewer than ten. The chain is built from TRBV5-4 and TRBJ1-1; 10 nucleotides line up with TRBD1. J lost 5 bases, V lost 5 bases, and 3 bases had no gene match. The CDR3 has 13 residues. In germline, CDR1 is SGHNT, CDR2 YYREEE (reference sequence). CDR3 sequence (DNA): TGTGCCAGCAGGACAGGGGGCAAAACTGAAGCTTTCTTT. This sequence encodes CASRTGGKTEAFF.

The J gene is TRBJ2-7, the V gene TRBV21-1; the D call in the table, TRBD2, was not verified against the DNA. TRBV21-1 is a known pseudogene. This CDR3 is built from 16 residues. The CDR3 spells CASSNSPTSGNYEQYF. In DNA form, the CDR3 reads TGTGCCAGCAGCAATTCCCCGACTAGCGGGAATTACGAGCAGTACTTC.

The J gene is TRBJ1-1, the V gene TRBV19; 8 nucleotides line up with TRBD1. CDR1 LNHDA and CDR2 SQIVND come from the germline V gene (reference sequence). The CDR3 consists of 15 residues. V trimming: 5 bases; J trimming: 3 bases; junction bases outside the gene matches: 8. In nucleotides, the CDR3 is TGTGCCAGTAGTCTCGGACAGGGATGGGACACTGAAGCTTTCTTT. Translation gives CASSLGQGWDTEAFF.

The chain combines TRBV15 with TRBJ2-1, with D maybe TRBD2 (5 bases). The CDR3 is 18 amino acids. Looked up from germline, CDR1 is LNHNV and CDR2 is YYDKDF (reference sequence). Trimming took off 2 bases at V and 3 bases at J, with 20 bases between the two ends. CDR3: CATSRHWTEPVYYNEQFF. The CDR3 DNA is TGTGCCACCAGCAGACACTGGACTGAGCCTGTATACTACAATGAGCAGTTCTTC.

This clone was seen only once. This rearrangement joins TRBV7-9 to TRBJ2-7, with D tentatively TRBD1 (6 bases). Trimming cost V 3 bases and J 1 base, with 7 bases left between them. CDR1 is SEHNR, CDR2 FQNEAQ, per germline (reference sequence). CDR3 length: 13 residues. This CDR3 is CASSFGQSYEQYF. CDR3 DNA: TGTGCCAGCAGCTTCGGACAGTCCTACGAGCAGTACTTC.

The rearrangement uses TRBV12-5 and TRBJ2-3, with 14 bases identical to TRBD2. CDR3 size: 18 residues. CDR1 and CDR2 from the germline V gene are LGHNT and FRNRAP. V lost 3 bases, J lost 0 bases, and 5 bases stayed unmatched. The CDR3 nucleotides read TGTGCTAGTGGTTTAGGACTAGCGGGGGGCCCGAGCACAGATACGCAGTATTTT. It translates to CASGLGLAGGPSTDTQYF.

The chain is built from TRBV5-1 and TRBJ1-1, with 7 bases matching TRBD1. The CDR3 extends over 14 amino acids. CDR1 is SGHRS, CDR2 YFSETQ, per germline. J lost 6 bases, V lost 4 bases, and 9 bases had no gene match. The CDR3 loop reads CASSLLEGAAEAFF. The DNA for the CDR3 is TGCGCCAGCAGCCTGTTAGAGGGGGCTGCTGAAGCTTTCTTT. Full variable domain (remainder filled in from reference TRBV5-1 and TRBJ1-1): KAGVTQTPRYLIKTRGQQVTLSCSPISGHRSVSWYQQTPGQGLQFLFEYFSETQRNKGNFPGRFSGRQFSNSRSEMNVSTLELGDSALYLCASSLLEGAAEAFFGQGTRLTVV.

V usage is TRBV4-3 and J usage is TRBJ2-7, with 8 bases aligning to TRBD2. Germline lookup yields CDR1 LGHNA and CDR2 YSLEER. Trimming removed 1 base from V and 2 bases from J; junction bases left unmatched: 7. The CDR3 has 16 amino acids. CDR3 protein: CASSQAQREFTYEQYF. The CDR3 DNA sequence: TGCGCCAGCAGCCAAGCCCAGCGGGAGTTCACCTACGAGCAGTACTTC.

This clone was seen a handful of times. For the CDR3, the DNA is TGCGCCAGCAGCTTGGCGGGCAGGGCCTACGAGCAGTACTTC. This gives the protein CASSLAGRAYEQYF. The rearrangement joins TRBV5-1 to TRBJ2-7, with a possible D match to TRBD1 (5 bases). V was cut by 0 bases and J by 2 bases, with 9 bases left in between. Germline CDR1 SGHRS, CDR2 YFSETQ. The CDR3 is 14 residues long.

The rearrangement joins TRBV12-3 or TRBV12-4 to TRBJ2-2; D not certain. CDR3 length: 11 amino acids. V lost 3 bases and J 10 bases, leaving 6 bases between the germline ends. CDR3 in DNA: TGTGCCAGCAGTTTCTTACTGGAGCTGTTTTTT. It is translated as CASSFLLELFF.